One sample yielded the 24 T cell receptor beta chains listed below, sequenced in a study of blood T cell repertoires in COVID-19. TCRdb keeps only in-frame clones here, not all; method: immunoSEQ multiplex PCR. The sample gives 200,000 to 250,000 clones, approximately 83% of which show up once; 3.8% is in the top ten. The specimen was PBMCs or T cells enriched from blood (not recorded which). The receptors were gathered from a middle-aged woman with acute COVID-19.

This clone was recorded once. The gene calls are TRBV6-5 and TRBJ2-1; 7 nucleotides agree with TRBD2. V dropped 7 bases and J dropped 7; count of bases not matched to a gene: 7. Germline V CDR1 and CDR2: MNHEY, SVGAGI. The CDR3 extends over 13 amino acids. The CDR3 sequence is CASILGGRNEQFF. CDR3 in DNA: TGTGCCAGCATATTGGGGGGGAGGAATGAGCAGTTCTTC.

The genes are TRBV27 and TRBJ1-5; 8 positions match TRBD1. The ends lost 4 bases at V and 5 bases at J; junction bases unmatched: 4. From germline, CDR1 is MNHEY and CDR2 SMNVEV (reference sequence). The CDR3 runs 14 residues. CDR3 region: CASSWPRGHQPQHF. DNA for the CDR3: TGTGCCAGCAGTTGGCCCAGGGGGCATCAGCCCCAGCATTTT.

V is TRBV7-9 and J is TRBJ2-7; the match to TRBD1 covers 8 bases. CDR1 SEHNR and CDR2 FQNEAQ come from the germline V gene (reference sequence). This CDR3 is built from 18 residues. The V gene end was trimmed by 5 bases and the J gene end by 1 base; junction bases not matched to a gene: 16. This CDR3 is CASSHPSTGVQGSYEQYF. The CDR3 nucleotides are TGTGCCAGCAGCCACCCCTCGACAGGGGTGCAGGGGTCCTACGAGCAGTACTTC.

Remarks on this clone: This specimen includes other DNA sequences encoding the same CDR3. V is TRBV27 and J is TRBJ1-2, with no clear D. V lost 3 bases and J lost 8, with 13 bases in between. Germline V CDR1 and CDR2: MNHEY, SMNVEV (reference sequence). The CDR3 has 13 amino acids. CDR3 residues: CASSFPGSGGYTF. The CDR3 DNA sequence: TGTGCCAGCAGTTTTCCCGGGTCCGGAGGCTACACCTTC.

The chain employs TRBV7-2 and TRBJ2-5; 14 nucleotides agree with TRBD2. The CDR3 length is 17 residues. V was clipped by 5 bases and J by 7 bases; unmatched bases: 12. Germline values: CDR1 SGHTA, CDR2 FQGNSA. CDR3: CASSTGTSGSGVGTQYF. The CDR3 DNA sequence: TGTGCCAGCAGCACCGGGACTAGCGGGAGCGGGGTCGGGACCCAGTACTTC.

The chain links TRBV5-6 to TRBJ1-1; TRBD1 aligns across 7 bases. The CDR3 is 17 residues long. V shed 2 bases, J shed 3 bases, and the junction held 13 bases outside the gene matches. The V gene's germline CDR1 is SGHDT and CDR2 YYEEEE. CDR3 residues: CASSFPTTGLGDTEAFF. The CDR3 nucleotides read TGTGCCAGCAGCTTCCCCACGACAGGGTTAGGGGACACTGAAGCTTTCTTT. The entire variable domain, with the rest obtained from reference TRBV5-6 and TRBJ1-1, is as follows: DAGVTQSPTHLIKTRGQQVTLRCSPKSGHDTVSWYQQALGQGPQFIFQYYEEEERQRGNFPDRFSGHQFPNYSSELNVNALLLGDSALYLCASSFPTTGLGDTEAFFGQGTRLTVV.

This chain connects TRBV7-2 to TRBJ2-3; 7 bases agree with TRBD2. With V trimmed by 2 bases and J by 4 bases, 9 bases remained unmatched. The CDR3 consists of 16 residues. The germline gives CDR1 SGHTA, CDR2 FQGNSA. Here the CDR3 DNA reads TGTGCCAGCAGCTTATGGGTGGGAGGGCCGCCAGATACGCAGTATTTT. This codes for CASSLWVGGPPDTQYF.

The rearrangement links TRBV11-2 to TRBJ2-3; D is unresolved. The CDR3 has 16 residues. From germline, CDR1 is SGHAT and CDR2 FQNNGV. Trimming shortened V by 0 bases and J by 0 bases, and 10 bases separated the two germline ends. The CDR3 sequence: CASSLDAGSSTDTQYF. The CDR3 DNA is TGTGCCAGCAGCTTAGACGCTGGCTCTAGCACAGATACGCAGTATTTT.

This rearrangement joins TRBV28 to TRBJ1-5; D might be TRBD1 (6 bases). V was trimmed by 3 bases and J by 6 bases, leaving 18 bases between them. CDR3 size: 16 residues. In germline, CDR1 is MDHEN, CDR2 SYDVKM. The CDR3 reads CASSFLAQGLGQPQHF. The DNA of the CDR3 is TGTGCCAGCAGTTTCTTAGCACAGGGCCTCGGTCAGCCCCAGCATTTT.

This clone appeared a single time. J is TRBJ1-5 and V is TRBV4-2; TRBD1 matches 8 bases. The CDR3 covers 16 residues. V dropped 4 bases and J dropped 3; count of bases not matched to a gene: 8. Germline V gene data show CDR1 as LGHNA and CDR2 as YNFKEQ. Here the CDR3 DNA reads TGTGCCAGCAGCCCCGGACAGGGAGGACTCAATCAGCCCCAGCATTTT. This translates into CASSPGQGGLNQPQHF.

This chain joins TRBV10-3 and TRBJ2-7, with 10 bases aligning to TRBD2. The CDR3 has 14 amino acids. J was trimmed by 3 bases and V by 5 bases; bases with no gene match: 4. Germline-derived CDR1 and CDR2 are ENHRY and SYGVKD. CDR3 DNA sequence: TGTGCCATCAGTTCTAGCGGGGGTGGCTACGAGCAGTACTTC. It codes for CAISSSGGGYEQYF.

In DNA form, the CDR3 reads TGTGCCACCAGTGCCCCCGGGGGTATCACAGATACGCAGTATTTT. Protein sequence: CATSAPGGITDTQYF. The chain has TRBV24-1 and TRBJ2-3, with a tentative D call TRBD2 (6 bases). V dropped 5 bases and J dropped 2 bases, with 13 bases sitting between them. Per germline, CDR1 KGHDR and CDR2 SFDVKD. This CDR3 comprises 15 residues.

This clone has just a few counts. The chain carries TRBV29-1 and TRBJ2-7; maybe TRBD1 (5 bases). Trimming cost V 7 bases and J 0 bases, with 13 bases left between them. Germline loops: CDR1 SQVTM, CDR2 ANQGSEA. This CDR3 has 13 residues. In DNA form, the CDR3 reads TGCAGCGCCACCCTAGGGGCCTCCTACGAGCAGTACTTC. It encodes CSATLGASYEQYF.

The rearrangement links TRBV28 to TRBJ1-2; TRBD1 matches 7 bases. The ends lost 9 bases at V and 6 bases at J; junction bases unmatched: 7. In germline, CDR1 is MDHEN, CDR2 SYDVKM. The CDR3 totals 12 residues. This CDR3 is CASLTGNNGYTF. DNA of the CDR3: TGTGCCAGTCTGACAGGGAACAATGGCTACACCTTC.

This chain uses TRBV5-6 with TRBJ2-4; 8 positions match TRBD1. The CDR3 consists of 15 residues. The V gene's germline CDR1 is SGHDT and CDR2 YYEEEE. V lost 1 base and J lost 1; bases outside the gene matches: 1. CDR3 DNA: TGTGCCAGCAGCTTGCAGGGGGCTGCCAAAAACATTCAGTACTTC. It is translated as CASSLQGAAKNIQYF.

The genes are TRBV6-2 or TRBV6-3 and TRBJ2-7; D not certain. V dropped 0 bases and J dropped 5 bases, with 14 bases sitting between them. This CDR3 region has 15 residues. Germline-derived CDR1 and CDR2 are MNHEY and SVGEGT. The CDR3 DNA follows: TGTGCCAGCAGTTACTCGCGGCTGGATTTGGACGAGCAGTACTTC. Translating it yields CASSYSRLDLDEQYF.

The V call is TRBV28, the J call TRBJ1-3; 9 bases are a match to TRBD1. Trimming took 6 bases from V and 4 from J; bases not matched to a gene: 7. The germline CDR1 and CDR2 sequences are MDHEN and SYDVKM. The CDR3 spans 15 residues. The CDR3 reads CASSPGDRVGNTIYF. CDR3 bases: TGTGCCAGCAGCCCCGGGGACAGGGTAGGAAACACCATATATTTT.

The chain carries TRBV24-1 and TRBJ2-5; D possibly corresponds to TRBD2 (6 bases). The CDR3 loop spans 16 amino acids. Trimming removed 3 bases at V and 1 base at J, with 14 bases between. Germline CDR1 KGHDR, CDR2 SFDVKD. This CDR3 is CATSDNGGPLQETQYF. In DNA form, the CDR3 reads TGTGCCACCAGTGATAATGGAGGGCCCCTCCAAGAGACCCAGTACTTC.

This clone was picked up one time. CDR3 in amino acids: CAWSVSRTGWTTEAFF. Here the CDR3 DNA reads TGTGCCTGGAGTGTTAGTCGGACAGGGTGGACCACTGAAGCTTTCTTT. The chain has TRBV30 and TRBJ1-1; 8 nucleotides line up with TRBD1. V shed 0 bases, J shed 4 bases, and the junction held 10 bases outside the gene matches. Germline-derived CDR1 and CDR2 are GTSNPN and SVGIG (reference sequence). The CDR3 loop spans 16 amino acids.

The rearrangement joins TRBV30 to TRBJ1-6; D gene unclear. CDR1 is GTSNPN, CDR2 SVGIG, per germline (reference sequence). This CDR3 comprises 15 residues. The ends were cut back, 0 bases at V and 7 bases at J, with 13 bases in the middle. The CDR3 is CAWSVPPTGNSPLHF. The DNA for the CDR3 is TGTGCCTGGAGTGTACCGCCGACCGGGAATTCACCCCTCCACTTT.

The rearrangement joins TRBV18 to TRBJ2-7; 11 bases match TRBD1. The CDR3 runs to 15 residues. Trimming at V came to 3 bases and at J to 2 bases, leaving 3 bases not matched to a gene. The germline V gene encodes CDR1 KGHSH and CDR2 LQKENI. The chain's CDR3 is CASSPLGQGAYEQYF. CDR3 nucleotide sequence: TGTGCCAGCTCACCTCTGGGACAGGGGGCCTACGAGCAGTACTTC.

CDR3 loop: CAWSDLAGLGSYNEQFF. The CDR3 DNA follows: TGTGCCTGGAGTGATCTCGCGGGGTTGGGGTCCTACAATGAGCAGTTCTTC. This chain links TRBV30 with TRBJ2-1; D possibly corresponds to TRBD2 (6 bases). V lost 1 base and J lost 1, with 17 bases in between. The CDR3 runs to 17 residues. Germline-derived CDR1 and CDR2 are GTSNPN and SVGIG (reference sequence).

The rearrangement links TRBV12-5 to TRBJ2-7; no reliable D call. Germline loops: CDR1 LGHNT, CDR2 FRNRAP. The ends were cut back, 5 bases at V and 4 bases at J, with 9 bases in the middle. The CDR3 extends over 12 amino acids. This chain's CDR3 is CASGLSRYEQYF. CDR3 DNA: TGTGCTAGTGGTCTTTCACGGTACGAGCAGTACTTC.

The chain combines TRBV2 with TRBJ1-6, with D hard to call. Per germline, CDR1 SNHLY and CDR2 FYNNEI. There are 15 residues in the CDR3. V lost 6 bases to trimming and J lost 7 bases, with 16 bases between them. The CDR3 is CASSEEDVYNSPLHF. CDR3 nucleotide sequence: TGTGCCAGCAGCGAGGAAGACGTATACAATTCACCCCTCCACTTT.